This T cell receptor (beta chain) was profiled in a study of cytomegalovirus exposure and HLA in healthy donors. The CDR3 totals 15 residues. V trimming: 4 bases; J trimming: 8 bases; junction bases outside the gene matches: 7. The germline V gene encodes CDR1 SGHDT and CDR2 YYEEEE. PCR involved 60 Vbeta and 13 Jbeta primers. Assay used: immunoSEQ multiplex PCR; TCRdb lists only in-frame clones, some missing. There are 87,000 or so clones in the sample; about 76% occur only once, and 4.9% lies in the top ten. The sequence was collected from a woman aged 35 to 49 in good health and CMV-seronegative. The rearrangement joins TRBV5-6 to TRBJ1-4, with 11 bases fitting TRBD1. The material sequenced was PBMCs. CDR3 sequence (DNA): TGTGCCAGCAGCCTCGGACAGGGGGCAGGAGAAAAACTGTTTTTT. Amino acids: CASSLGQGAGEKLFF.